The source of this T cell receptor beta chain is a study of blood T cells in healthy people across ages. Through a sample-barcoded 5' primer and a J-beta primer mix, a second PCR was run for roughly 7 to 11 cycles. TCRdb processed the 5' RACE reads anew with MiXCR; each CDR3 protein has one entry. The sample holds some 1,800,000 distinct CDR3 sequences, around 40% seen once. This sequence originates from a human donor in good health. Source material: blood.

The CDR3 nucleotides are TGCGCCAGCAGCTTGGGTTCTCCGGGGAACAATGAGCAGTTCTTC. Translation: CASSLGSPGNNEQFF. This chain connects TRBV5-1 to TRBJ2-1, with D perhaps matching TRBD2 (5 bases). CDR3 length: 15 amino acids. Trimming took 0 bases from V and 5 from J, leaving 12 bases between them. Germline CDR1 is SGHRS and CDR2 is YFSETQ. Variable domain in full (rest from reference TRBV5-1 and TRBJ2-1): KAGVTQTPRYLIKTRGQQVTLSCSPISGHRSVSWYQQTPGQGLQFLFEYFSETQRNKGNFPGRFSGRQFSNSRSEMNVSTLELGDSALYLCASSLGSPGNNEQFFGPGTRLTVL.